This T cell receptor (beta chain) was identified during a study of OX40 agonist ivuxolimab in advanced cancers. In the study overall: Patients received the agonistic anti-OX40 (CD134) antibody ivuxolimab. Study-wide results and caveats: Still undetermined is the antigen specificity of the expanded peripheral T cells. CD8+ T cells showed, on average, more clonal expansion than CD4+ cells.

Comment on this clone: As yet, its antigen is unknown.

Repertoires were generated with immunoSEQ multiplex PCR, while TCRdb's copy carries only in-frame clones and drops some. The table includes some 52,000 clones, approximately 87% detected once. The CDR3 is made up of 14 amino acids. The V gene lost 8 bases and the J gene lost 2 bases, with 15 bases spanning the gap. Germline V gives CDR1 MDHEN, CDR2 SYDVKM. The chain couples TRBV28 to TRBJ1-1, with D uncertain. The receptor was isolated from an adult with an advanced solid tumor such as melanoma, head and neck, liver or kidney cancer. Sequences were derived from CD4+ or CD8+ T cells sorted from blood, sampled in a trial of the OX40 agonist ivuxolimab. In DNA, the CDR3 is TGTGCCAGCGTTGCGGGGAAATTAAACACTGAAGCTTTCTTT. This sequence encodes CASVAGKLNTEAFF.